One sample yielded the 29 T cell receptor beta chains listed below, sequenced in a study of vaccination effects on CD4 cells after COVID-19 (dated by TCRdb to between 2021 and 2024). Libraries came from the immunoSEQ multiplex PCR assay. TCRdb holds this immuneACCESS table with in-frame rearrangements only. Some clones are missing; in checked studies, unresolved V genes explain under half, and the rest has no known cause. Across this sample there are approximately 15,000 clones, with more than 70% seen only once. Clones ranked in the top ten supply approximately 23% of the sample. The ViraFEST assay stimulated PBMC with viral peptide pools and then used TCR sequencing to identify antigen-specific CD4+ T cell clonotypes by expansion. After more than nine days of culture, CD4+ T cells were isolated with the EasySep CD4+ T cell isolation kit. PCR-confirmed SARS-CoV-2 infection had occurred in convalescent patients between March and December 2020, before the Alpha, Beta and Delta variants emerged in the United States. Each participant got two doses of an mRNA SARS-CoV-2 vaccine, either BNT162b2 or mRNA-1273.

Their recognized antigens are unknown. Sequenced here: CD4+ T cells from PBMCs cultured with HCoV-NL63 spike peptides, sampled after COVID-19 vaccination. The cell subset or site label of this sample denotes: HCoV-NL63 spike overlapping peptide pool stimulation. These receptors came from a human donor who had a prior SARS-CoV-2 infection.

The CDR3: CASSLAQTQETQYF. For the CDR3, the DNA is TGTGCCAGCAGCTTGGCACAGACCCAAGAGACCCAGTACTTC. The V and J genes are TRBV5-4 and TRBJ2-5; D gene unclear. The V gene's germline CDR1 is SGHNT and CDR2 YYREEE (reference sequence). V lost 0 bases, J lost 1 base, and 7 bases lay in between. CDR3 length: 14 amino acids.

The chain uses TRBV5-5 and TRBJ2-1; D remains ambiguous. The CDR3 has 15 residues. Trimming took 5 bases from V and 5 from J, leaving 17 bases between them. Germline V gene lookup returns CDR1 SGHKS and CDR2 YYEKEE (reference sequence). This CDR3 reads CASRTGPPLDNEQFF. The CDR3 coding sequence is TGTGCCAGCAGAACCGGGCCCCCCTTGGACAATGAGCAGTTCTTC.

This clone was counted only a few times. CDR3 in amino acids: CASSALGASHRYEQYF. CDR3 sequence (DNA): TGTGCCAGCAGCGCCCTGGGGGCTAGCCATCGCTACGAGCAGTACTTC. The V call is TRBV27, the J call TRBJ2-7; maybe TRBD1 (6 bases). Germline V gives CDR1 MNHEY, CDR2 SMNVEV (reference sequence). The CDR3 sequence is 16 residues long. V lost 6 bases and J lost 3, with 21 bases in between.

This chain connects TRBV5-1 to TRBJ2-5; TRBD2 is a possible D gene (5 bases). Germline loops: CDR1 SGHRS, CDR2 YFSETQ. The V gene lost 5 bases and the J gene lost 4 bases, with 9 bases spanning the gap. The CDR3 loop spans 12 amino acids. The CDR3 reads CASRDYVETQYF. The DNA for the CDR3 is TGCGCCAGCAGAGACTATGTAGAGACCCAGTACTTC. Based on the CDR3 plus reference TRBV5-1 and TRBJ2-5, the full variable domain is KAGVTQTPRYLIKTRGQQVTLSCSPISGHRSVSWYQQTPGQGLQFLFEYFSETQRNKGNFPGRFSGRQFSNSRSEMNVSTLELGDSALYLCASRDYVETQYFGPGTRLLVL.

The V gene is TRBV11-2, the J gene TRBJ1-5; D is unclear. The V and J ends lost 2 bases and 4 bases respectively, with 15 bases between them. Germline V gives CDR1 SGHAT, CDR2 FQNNGV. The CDR3 loop spans 16 amino acids. The CDR3 DNA follows: TGTGCCAGCAGCTTACTTCATGGCGGTGGGAATCAGCCCCAGCATTTT. It specifies CASSLLHGGGNQPQHF.

The chain is built from TRBV3-1 (or the pseudogene TRBV3-2) and TRBJ2-3; TRBD2 matches at 7 bases. This CDR3 has 14 residues. Germline V lookup: CDR1 LGHDT, CDR2 YNNKEL (reference sequence). Trimming took 8 bases from V and 3 from J; bases not matched to a gene: 8. CDR3 in DNA: TGTGCCAGCGGGTCTAGCGGACCAACAGATACGCAGTATTTT. Its translation is CASGSSGPTDTQYF.

The genes are TRBV5-1 and TRBJ2-3; D is possibly TRBD2 (7 bases). The ends were cut back, 10 bases at V and 1 base at J, with 19 bases in the middle. This CDR3 has 15 residues. CDR1 SGHRS and CDR2 YFSETQ come from the germline V gene. The DNA for the CDR3 is TGCGCCCGGCCGGAGGGGGGGCACCGCACAGATACGCAGTATTTT. Amino acids: CARPEGGHRTDTQYF.

V and J are TRBV12-3 or TRBV12-4 and TRBJ1-5; D might be TRBD1 (6 bases). Trimming took 6 bases from V and 4 from J, leaving 10 bases between them. The CDR3 is 13 amino acids. The CDR3 DNA follows: TGTGCCAGCAGGCCCACAGGGAATCAGCCCCAGCATTTT. Its translation is CASRPTGNQPQHF.

The count of this clone is one. V and J are TRBV11-3 and TRBJ2-4; TRBD2 agrees at 7 bases. V dropped 6 bases and J dropped 2; count of bases not matched to a gene: 7. The length of the CDR3 is 15 residues. Germline V lookup: CDR1 SGHNT, CDR2 YENEEA. The chain's CDR3 is CASSVGGPSKNIQYF. CDR3 DNA sequence: TGTGCCAGCAGTGTGGGAGGGCCGTCCAAAAACATTCAGTACTTC. Full variable domain (remainder filled in from reference TRBV11-3 and TRBJ2-4): EAGVVQSPRYKIIEKKQPVAFWCNPISGHNTLYWYLQNLGQGPELLIRYENEEAVDDSQLPKDRFSAERLKGVDSTLKIQPAELGDSAVYLCASSVGGPSKNIQYFGAGTRLSVL.

This chain joins TRBV6-5 and TRBJ2-1; possibly TRBD1 for D (5 bases). Germline V lookup: CDR1 MNHEY, CDR2 SVGAGI. Trimming took off 10 bases at V and 8 bases at J, with 24 bases between the two ends. CDR3 length equals 15 residues. The CDR3 DNA follows: TGTGCCACCATTGCACTATTACAGGTTTTCTATGAGCAGTTCTTC. This encodes CATIALLQVFYEQFF.

The V call is TRBV7-7, the J call TRBJ2-2; TRBD2 matches 7 bases. In germline, CDR1 is SSHAT, CDR2 FNYEAQ (reference sequence). CDR3 length equals 16 residues. CDR3 bases: TGTGCTAGCGGAAGGGTAGAGGCGGGAGTCACCGGGGAGCTGTTTTTT. Amino acid sequence: CASGRVEAGVTGELFF.

This clone occurred once. The CDR3 bases are TGTGCCAGTAGTATTATAGCGGGAGGGCCAACCGATGAGCAGTTCTTC. This encodes CASSIIAGGPTDEQFF. The rearrangement links TRBV19 to TRBJ2-1, with TRBD2 matching 11 bases. The CDR3 is 16 amino acids. Germline lookup yields CDR1 LNHDA and CDR2 SQIVND (reference sequence). V dropped 3 bases and J dropped 8; count of bases not matched to a gene: 9.

The chain links TRBV13 to TRBJ1-6, with a tentative D call TRBD1 (5 bases). Germline V gene sequence: CDR1 PRHDT, CDR2 FYEKMQ (reference sequence). This CDR3 is built from 14 residues. The germline V and J ends were trimmed by 6 bases and 7 bases, with 13 bases remaining between them. CDR3 bases: TGTGCCAGCAGTCGACAAAGGGGAAATTCACCCCTCCACTTT. Its protein is CASSRQRGNSPLHF.

V gene TRBV5-1 combines with J gene TRBJ2-5; D possibly corresponds to TRBD2 (5 bases). Looked up from germline, CDR1 is SGHRS and CDR2 is YFSETQ. The CDR3 spans 13 residues. V was trimmed by 4 bases and J by 5 bases, leaving 12 bases between them. This CDR3 is CASSLPGGETQYF. In DNA form, the CDR3 reads TGCGCCAGCAGCCTCCCGGGCGGGGAGACCCAGTACTTC.

This sequence joins TRBV2 and TRBJ1-5; 7 bases are shared with TRBD1. V dropped 6 bases and J dropped 1; count of bases not matched to a gene: 6. Germline CDR1 and CDR2: SNHLY and FYNNEI. The CDR3 spans 15 residues. The DNA of the CDR3 is TGTGCCAGCAGGGGCGCCAGGGGGAGCAATCAGCCCCAGCATTTT. As protein: CASRGARGSNQPQHF.

The J gene is TRBJ2-7, the V gene TRBV6-5; 7 bases match TRBD1. Germline CDR1 reads MNHEY; CDR2 reads SVGAGI. The junction had 13 bases not matched to a gene; V was cut back by 7 bases and J by 4 bases. This CDR3 has 15 residues. The DNA of the CDR3 is TGTGCCAGCAACGACCGACAGGGTGTAGAGTACGAGCAGTACTTC. Amino acid sequence: CASNDRQGVEYEQYF.

The chain links TRBV13 to TRBJ2-1; possibly TRBD2 for D (7 bases). The CDR3 extends over 13 amino acids. Deletions cut 8 bases from V and 1 base from J, with 9 bases between. CDR1 PRHDT and CDR2 FYEKMQ come from the germline V gene (reference sequence). CDR3 bases: TGTGCCAGCGGGGGGGCGTCCTACAATGAGCAGTTCTTC. Protein sequence: CASGGASYNEQFF. Filled out from reference TRBV13 and TRBJ2-1, the complete variable domain reads AAGVIQSPRHLIKEKRETATLKCYPIPRHDTVYWYQQGPGQDPQFLISFYEKMQSDKGSIPDRFSAQQFSDYHSELNMSSLELGDSALYFCASGGASYNEQFFGPGTRLTVL.

The V gene is TRBV6-5, the J gene TRBJ2-3; D uncertain. The CDR3 sequence is 13 residues long. CDR1 is MNHEY, CDR2 SVGAGI, per germline. The V gene lost 6 bases and the J gene lost 1 base, with 8 bases spanning the gap. In nucleotides, the CDR3 is TGTGCCAGCAGCAGGTCTGGCACAGATACGCAGTATTTT. Protein sequence: CASSRSGTDTQYF.

The rearrangement links TRBV18 to TRBJ2-5; D is possibly TRBD1 (5 bases). CDR3 size: 15 residues. The germline gives CDR1 KGHSH, CDR2 LQKENI. Trimming took off 2 bases at V and 1 base at J, with 11 bases between the two ends. The chain's CDR3 is CASSPTVGVQETQYF. CDR3 in DNA: TGTGCCAGCTCACCAACGGTAGGGGTCCAAGAGACCCAGTACTTC.

This clone showed up just a few times. This rearrangement joins TRBV28 to TRBJ2-1; 7 bases fit TRBD2. This CDR3 has 15 residues. The germline CDR1 and CDR2 sequences are MDHEN and SYDVKM. Germline trimming cut 9 bases from V and 0 bases from J; bases unmatched to any gene: 8. The DNA of the CDR3 is TGTGCCAGTACTCGGGGGGAAAGCTCCTACAATGAGCAGTTCTTC. Translation: CASTRGESSYNEQFF. Complete variable domain (other parts from reference TRBV28 and TRBJ2-1): DVKVTQSSRYLVKRTGEKVFLECVQDMDHENMFWYRQDPGLGLRLIYFSYDVKMKEKGDIPEGYSVSREKKERFSLILESASTNQTSMYLCASTRGESSYNEQFFGPGTRLTVL.

The J gene is TRBJ1-4, the V gene TRBV5-6; D remains unclear. Trimming removed 4 bases from V and 9 bases from J, with 10 bases in between. CDR1 is SGHDT and CDR2 is YYEEEE in the germline V gene. This CDR3 is built from 12 residues. The DNA of the CDR3 is TGTGCCAGCAGCCGATACATGCAAAAACTGTTTTTT. It specifies CASSRYMQKLFF.

The chain combines TRBV6-6 with TRBJ1-1; D is unresolved. Germline V gene lookup returns CDR1 MNHNY and CDR2 SVGAGI (reference sequence). V gave up 3 bases and J gave up 4 bases, with 12 bases separating them. This CDR3 spans 14 amino acids. CDR3 coding DNA: TGTGCCAGCAGTTATCCCCCCGAGCTCACTGAAGCTTTCTTT. Its translation is CASSYPPELTEAFF.

This clone was seen only once. The V gene is TRBV19, the J gene TRBJ1-3; 10 nucleotides agree with TRBD1. V dropped 6 bases and J dropped 3; count of bases not matched to a gene: 5. There are 15 residues in the CDR3. The germline CDR1 and CDR2 sequences are LNHDA and SQIVND (reference sequence). The CDR3 loop reads CASSGQGVFGNTIYF. CDR3 DNA sequence: TGTGCCAGTAGCGGACAGGGGGTGTTTGGAAACACCATATATTTT.

The chain links TRBV5-8 to TRBJ2-7, with D perhaps matching TRBD1 (5 bases). This CDR3 contains 13 residues. Germline V gene data show CDR1 as SGHTS and CDR2 as YDEGEE. Trimming cost V 2 bases and J 4 bases, with 10 bases left between them. CDR3 sequence reads: CASSFGAGYEQYF. For the CDR3, the DNA is TGTGCCAGCAGCTTTGGGGCAGGGTACGAGCAGTACTTC.

The chain has TRBV11-3 and TRBJ2-1; D possibly corresponds to TRBD1 (6 bases). Germline V gene lookup returns CDR1 SGHNT and CDR2 YENEEA. There are 16 residues in the CDR3. The V gene lost 1 base and the J gene lost 4 bases, with 14 bases spanning the gap. The CDR3 reads CASSLGNEGVYNEQFF. The CDR3, as DNA: TGTGCCAGCAGCTTAGGGAATGAGGGGGTATACAATGAGCAGTTCTTC.

This clone was observed a few times. The V gene is TRBV7-9, the J gene TRBJ2-3, with D uncertain. CDR1 SEHNR and CDR2 FQNEAQ come from the germline V gene (reference sequence). The V and J ends lost 5 bases and 4 bases respectively, with 13 bases between them. There are 14 residues in the CDR3. The CDR3 region is CASSPNLRADTQYF. The CDR3 DNA is TGTGCCAGCAGCCCGAACCTACGCGCAGATACGCAGTATTTT.

The rearrangement uses TRBV6-2 or TRBV6-3 and TRBJ1-1; the D is unclear. The germline V gene has CDR1 MNHEY and CDR2 SVGEGT. The CDR3 contains 13 residues. Trimming took 5 bases from V and 1 from J, leaving 8 bases between them. This chain's CDR3 is CASSKETNTEAFF. CDR3 DNA: TGTGCCAGCAGTAAGGAGACGAACACTGAAGCTTTCTTT.

The sample holds a few counts of this clone. V usage is TRBV11-3 and J usage is TRBJ2-7; 9 nucleotides match TRBD1. Unmatched junction bases numbered 7, after V lost 3 bases and J lost 4 bases. The CDR3 has 15 residues. CDR1 and CDR2 from the germline V gene are SGHNT and YENEEA. CDR3 nucleotide sequence: TGTGCCAGCAGCTTCCTGGACAGGGGTACTTACGAGCAGTACTTC. Residues: CASSFLDRGTYEQYF.

The V call is TRBV5-1, the J call TRBJ2-1; TRBD2 agrees at 10 bases. Germline V gene sequence: CDR1 SGHRS, CDR2 YFSETQ. CDR3 length: 14 amino acids. The J segment lost 8 bases and the V segment lost 4 bases, leaving 6 bases of the junction unmatched. The CDR3 DNA reads as TGCGCCAGCAGCATAGCGGGAGGTGGGGATGAGCAGTTCTTC. The encoded protein is CASSIAGGGDEQFF. Using reference TRBV5-1 and TRBJ2-1 for the parts outside the CDR3, the full variable domain is KAGVTQTPRYLIKTRGQQVTLSCSPISGHRSVSWYQQTPGQGLQFLFEYFSETQRNKGNFPGRFSGRQFSNSRSEMNVSTLELGDSALYLCASSIAGGGDEQFFGPGTRLTVL.